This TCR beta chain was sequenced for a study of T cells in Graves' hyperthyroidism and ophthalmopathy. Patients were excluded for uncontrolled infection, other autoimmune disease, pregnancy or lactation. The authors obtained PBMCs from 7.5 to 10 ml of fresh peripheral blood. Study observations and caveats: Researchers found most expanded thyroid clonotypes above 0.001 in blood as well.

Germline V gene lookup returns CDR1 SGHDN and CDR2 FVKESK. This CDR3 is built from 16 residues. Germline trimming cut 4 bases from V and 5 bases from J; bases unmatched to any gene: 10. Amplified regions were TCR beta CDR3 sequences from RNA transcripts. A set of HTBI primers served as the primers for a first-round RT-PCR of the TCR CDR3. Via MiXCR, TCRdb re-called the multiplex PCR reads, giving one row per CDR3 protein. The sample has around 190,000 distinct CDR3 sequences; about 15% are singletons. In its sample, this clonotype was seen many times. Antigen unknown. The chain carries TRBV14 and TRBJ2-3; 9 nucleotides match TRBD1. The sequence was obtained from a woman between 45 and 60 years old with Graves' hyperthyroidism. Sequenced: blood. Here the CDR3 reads CASSRRTGARLDTQYF. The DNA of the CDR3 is TGTGCCAGCAGCCGCAGGACAGGGGCAAGGCTAGATACGCAGTATTTT.